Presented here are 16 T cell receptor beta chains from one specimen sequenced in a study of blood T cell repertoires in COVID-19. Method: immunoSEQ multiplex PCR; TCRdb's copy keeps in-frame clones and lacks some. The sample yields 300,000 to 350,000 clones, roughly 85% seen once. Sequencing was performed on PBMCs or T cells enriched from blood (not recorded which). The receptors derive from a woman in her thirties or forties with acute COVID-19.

The CDR3 loop is CATSGAIYNSPLHF. CDR3 sequence (DNA): TGTGCCACTTCGGGAGCAATTTATAATTCACCCCTCCACTTT. The J gene is TRBJ1-6, the V gene TRBV11-2; D is ambiguous. Looked up from germline, CDR1 is SGHAT and CDR2 is FQNNGV. The ends were cut back, 10 bases at V and 4 bases at J, with 14 bases in the middle. The CDR3 covers 14 residues. Together with reference TRBV11-2 and TRBJ1-6, the CDR3 gives the full variable domain: EAGVAQSPRYKIIEKRQSVAFWCNPISGHATLYWYQQILGQGPKLLIQFQNNGVVDDSQLPKDRFSAERLKGVDSTLKIQPAKLEDSAVYLCATSGAIYNSPLHFGNGTRLTVT.

The CDR3 loop reads CASSPPGHQNGYTF. The DNA for the CDR3 is TGTGCCAGCTCACCTCCGGGACACCAAAATGGCTACACCTTC. The chain joins TRBV18 to TRBJ1-2, with D perhaps TRBD1 (6 bases). CDR1 KGHSH and CDR2 LQKENI come from the germline V gene. V lost 3 bases and J 6 bases, leaving 14 bases between the germline ends. CDR3 length: 14 amino acids.

CDR3 nucleotides: TGCGCCAGCAGCCAAGAGTGGGACAGGGTAGCCGACGAGCAGTACTTC. Amino acid sequence: CASSQEWDRVADEQYF. The chain links TRBV4-1 to TRBJ2-7, with 9 bases fitting TRBD1. Trimming at V came to 0 bases and at J to 5 bases, leaving 8 bases not matched to a gene. Germline lookup yields CDR1 MGHRA and CDR2 YSYEKL. CDR3 size: 16 residues.

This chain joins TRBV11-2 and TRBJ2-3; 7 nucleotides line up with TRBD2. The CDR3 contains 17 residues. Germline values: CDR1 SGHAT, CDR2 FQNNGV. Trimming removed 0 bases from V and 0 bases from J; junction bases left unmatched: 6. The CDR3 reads CASSLDSLAVSTDTQYF. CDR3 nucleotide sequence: TGTGCCAGCAGCTTAGATTCGCTAGCGGTTAGCACAGATACGCAGTATTTT. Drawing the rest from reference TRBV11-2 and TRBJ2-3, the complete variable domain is EAGVAQSPRYKIIEKRQSVAFWCNPISGHATLYWYQQILGQGPKLLIQFQNNGVVDDSQLPKDRFSAERLKGVDSTLKIQPAKLEDSAVYLCASSLDSLAVSTDTQYFGPGTRLTVL.

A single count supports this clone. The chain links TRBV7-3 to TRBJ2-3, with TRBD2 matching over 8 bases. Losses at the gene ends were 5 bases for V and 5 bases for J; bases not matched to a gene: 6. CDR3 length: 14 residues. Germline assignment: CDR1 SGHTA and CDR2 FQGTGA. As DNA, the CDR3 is TGTGCCAGCAGCAACACCGGGACTAGAGATACGCAGTATTTT. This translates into CASSNTGTRDTQYF.

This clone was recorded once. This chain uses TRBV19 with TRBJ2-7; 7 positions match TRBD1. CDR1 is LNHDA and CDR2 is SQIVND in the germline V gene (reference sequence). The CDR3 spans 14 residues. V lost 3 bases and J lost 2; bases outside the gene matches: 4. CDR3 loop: CASSIIGQAYEQYF. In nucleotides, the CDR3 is TGTGCCAGTAGTATTATCGGACAGGCCTACGAGCAGTACTTC.

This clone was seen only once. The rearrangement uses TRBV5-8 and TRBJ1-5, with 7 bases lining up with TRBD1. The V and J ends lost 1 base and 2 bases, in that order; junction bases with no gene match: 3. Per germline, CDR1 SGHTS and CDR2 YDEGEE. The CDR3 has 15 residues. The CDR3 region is CASSLKGGGNQPQHF. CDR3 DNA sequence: TGTGCCAGCAGCTTGAAAGGGGGCGGCAATCAGCCCCAGCATTTT.

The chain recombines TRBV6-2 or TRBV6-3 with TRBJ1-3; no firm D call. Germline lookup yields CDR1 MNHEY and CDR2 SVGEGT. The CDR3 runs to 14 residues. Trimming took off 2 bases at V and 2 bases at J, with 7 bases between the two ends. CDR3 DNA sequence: TGTGCCAGCAGTTACGGCGGAACTGGAAACACCATATATTTT. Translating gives CASSYGGTGNTIYF.

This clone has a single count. The CDR3 reads CASSYGQEGYEQYF. For the CDR3, the DNA is TGTGCCAGCAGTTACGGGCAGGAGGGCTACGAGCAGTACTTC. The chain joins TRBV6-5 to TRBJ2-7, with a tentative D call TRBD2 (6 bases). The V end lost 2 bases, the J end lost 3 bases, and 11 bases lay between the germline ends. The CDR3 loop spans 14 amino acids. CDR1 is MNHEY, CDR2 SVGAGI, per germline.

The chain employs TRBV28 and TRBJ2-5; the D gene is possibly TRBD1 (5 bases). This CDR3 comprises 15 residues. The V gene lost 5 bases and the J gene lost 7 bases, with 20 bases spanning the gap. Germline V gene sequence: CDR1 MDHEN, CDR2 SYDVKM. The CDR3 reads CASSRSLGQGWTQYF. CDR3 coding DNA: TGTGCCAGCAGTCGAAGCTTAGGGCAGGGATGGACCCAGTACTTC.

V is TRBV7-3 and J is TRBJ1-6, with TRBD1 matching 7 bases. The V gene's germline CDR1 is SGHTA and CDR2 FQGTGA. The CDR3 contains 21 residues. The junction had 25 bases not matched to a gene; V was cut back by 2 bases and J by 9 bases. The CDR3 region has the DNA TGTGCCAGCAGCTTACCTAGGGCGGAGCTTTGGGACAGACTATCGGGTTCACCCCTCCACTTT. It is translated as CASSLPRAELWDRLSGSPLHF.

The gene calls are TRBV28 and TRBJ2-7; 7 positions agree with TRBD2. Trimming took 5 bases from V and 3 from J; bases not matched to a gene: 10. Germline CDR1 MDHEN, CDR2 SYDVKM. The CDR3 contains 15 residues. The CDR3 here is CASSPGGKRGYEQYF. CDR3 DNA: TGTGCCAGCAGTCCCGGTGGGAAGCGGGGCTACGAGCAGTACTTC.

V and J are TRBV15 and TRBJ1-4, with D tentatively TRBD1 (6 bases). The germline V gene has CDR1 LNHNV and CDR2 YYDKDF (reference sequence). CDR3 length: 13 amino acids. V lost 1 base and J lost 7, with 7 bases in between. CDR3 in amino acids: CATSRVGAEKLFF. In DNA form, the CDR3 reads TGTGCCACCAGCAGAGTGGGGGCTGAAAAACTGTTTTTT.

In nucleotides, the CDR3 is TGTGCCAGCAGCGGAGGGACCGATAATCAGCCCCAGCATTTT. It is translated as CASSGGTDNQPQHF. The rearrangement joins TRBV7-9 to TRBJ1-5; a possible D gene is TRBD1 (5 bases). The CDR3 length is 14 residues. Looked up from germline, CDR1 is SEHNR and CDR2 is FQNEAQ (reference sequence). With 5 bases removed from V and 4 bases from J, the gap between germline ends came to 12 bases. The whole variable domain, remainder taken from reference TRBV7-9 and TRBJ1-5, is DTGVSQNPRHKITKRGQNVTFRCDPISEHNRLYWYRQTLGQGPEFLTYFQNEAQLEKSRLLSDRFSAERPKGSFSTLEIQRTEQGDSAMYLCASSGGTDNQPQHFGDGTRLSIL.

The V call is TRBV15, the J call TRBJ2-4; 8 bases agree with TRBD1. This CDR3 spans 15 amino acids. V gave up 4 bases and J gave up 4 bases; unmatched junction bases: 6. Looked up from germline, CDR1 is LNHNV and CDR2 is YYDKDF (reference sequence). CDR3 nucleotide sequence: TGTGCCACCAGCAACCCAGGGGGCCTAAAAAACATTCAGTACTTC. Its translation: CATSNPGGLKNIQYF.

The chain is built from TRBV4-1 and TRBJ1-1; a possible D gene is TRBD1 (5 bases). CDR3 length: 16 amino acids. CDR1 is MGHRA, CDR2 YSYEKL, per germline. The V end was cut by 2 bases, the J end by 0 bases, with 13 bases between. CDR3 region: CASSQSTAYLNTEAFF. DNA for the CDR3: TGCGCCAGCAGCCAATCGACAGCATATTTGAACACTGAAGCTTTCTTT.